The source of this T cell receptor (beta chain) is a study of Tregs in tolerant kidney transplant recipients. Profiling relied on immunoSEQ multiplex PCR, and the TCRdb table lists in-frame clones only, not all of them. The sample yields about 240,000 clones, roughly four fifths seen once. Unstimulated regulatory T cells (CD4+CD25+CD127-), CD4+CD25- non-regulatory cells, CD4 and CD8 cells were FACS-sorted from thawed PBMCs. The V gene's germline CDR1 is MRHNA and CDR2 SNTAGT. The V gene end was trimmed by 5 bases and the J gene end by 5 bases; junction bases not matched to a gene: 10. The CDR3 is 18 residues long.

Material: CD4+ T cells from blood. This chain connects TRBV6-4 to TRBJ1-6; the match to TRBD1 covers 12 bases. The clonotype was recovered from a human donor in good health. CDR3 loop: CASSSGTGGTSDNSPLHF. The CDR3 DNA sequence: TGTGCCAGCAGTTCCGGGACAGGGGGCACATCCGATAATTCACCCCTCCACTTT.